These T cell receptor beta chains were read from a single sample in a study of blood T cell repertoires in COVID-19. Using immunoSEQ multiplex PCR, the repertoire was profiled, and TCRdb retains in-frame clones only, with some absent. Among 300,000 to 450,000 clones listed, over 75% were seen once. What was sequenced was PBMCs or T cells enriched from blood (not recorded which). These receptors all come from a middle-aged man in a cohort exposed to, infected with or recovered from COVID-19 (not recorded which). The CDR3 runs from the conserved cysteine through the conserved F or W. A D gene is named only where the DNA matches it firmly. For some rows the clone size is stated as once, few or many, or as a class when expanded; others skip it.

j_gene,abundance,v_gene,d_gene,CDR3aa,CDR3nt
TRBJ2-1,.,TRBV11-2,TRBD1,CASSLKPGLSTGAEQFF,TGTGCCAGCAGCTTAAAACCGGGACTCTCGACAGGGGCTGAGCAGTTCTTC
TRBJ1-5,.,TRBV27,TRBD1,CASSRRQGWGNQPQHF,TGTGCCAGCAGCCGAAGACAGGGTTGGGGCAATCAGCCCCAGCATTTT
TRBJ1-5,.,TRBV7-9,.,CASNVDNQPQHF,TGTGCCAGCAACGTAGACAACCAGCCCCAGCATTTT
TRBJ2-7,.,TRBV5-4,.,CASSPRRGPNYEQYF,TGTGCCAGCAGCCCGCGGAGGGGGCCTAACTACGAGCAGTACTTC
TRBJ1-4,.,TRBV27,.,CASRPGQGREKLFF,TGTGCCAGCAGGCCGGGACAAGGACGTGAAAAACTGTTTTTT
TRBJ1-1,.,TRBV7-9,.,CASSLEPGSNTEAFF,TGTGCCAGCAGCTTAGAACCAGGATCGAACACTGAAGCTTTCTTT
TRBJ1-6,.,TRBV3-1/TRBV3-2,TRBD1,CASTLSTGTGNSPLHF,TGTGCCAGCACCCTATCTACCGGGACAGGGAATTCACCCCTCCACTTT
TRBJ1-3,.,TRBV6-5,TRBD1,CASRELDRGNTIYF,TGTGCCAGCAGAGAGCTGGACAGGGGAAACACCATATATTTT
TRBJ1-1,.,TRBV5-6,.,CASSLGLRSTEAFF,TGTGCCAGCAGCTTGGGTCTCAGAAGCACTGAAGCTTTCTTT
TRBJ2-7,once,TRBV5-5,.,CASSLEGDYEQYF,TGTGCCAGCAGCTTAGAGGGAGACTACGAGCAGTACTTC
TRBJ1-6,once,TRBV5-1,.,CASSLFGQDSPLHF,TGCGCCAGCAGCTTGTTCGGTCAGGATTCACCCCTCCACTTT
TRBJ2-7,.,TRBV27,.,CASSLDGRRGEQYF,TGTGCCAGCAGTTTGGACGGGAGAAGAGGCGAGCAGTACTTC
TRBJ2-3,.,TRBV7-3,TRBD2,CASSPGWASGRSDTQYF,TGTGCCAGCAGCCCCGGCTGGGCTAGCGGGAGGTCAGATACGCAGTATTTT
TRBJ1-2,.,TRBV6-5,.,CASSPSNYGYTF,TGTGCCAGCAGTCCCAGTAACTATGGCTACACCTTC
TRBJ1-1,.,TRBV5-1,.,CASSLGAGTEAFF,TGCGCCAGCAGCTTGGGGGCTGGGACTGAAGCTTTCTTT
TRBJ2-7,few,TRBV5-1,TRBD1,CASSPQGSYEQYF,TGCGCCAGCAGTCCACAGGGGTCGTACGAGCAGTACTTC
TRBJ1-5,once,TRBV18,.,CASSPETGGNQPQHF,TGTGCCAGCTCACCAGAGACAGGAGGCAATCAGCCCCAGCATTTT
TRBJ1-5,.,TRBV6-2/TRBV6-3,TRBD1,CASSQGVRNQPQHF,TGTGCCAGCAGCCAGGGGGTTCGCAATCAGCCCCAGCATTTT
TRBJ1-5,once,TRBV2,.,CASSATDRNQPQHF,TGTGCCAGCAGTGCCACGGACAGAAATCAGCCCCAGCATTTT
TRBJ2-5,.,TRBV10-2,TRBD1,CASTRDRGGETQYF,TGCGCCAGCACCCGGGACAGGGGAGGAGAGACCCAGTACTTC
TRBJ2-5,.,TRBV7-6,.,CASSSRVDSGTQYF,TGTGCCAGCAGCTCTCGAGTGGACTCGGGGACCCAGTACTTC
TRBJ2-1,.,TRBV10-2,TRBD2,CASRSEREDTYNEQFF,TGCGCCAGCAGGTCAGAGCGGGAAGATACCTACAATGAGCAGTTCTTC
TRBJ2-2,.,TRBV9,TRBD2,CASSVDFGTSDGTGELFF,TGTGCCAGCAGCGTAGATTTCGGGACTAGCGACGGCACCGGGGAGCTGTTTTTT
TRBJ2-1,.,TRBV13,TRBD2,CASSTRGNSGVGRPDNEQFF,TGTGCCAGCAGCACCCGCGGGAATAGCGGGGTGGGCCGACCAGACAATGAGCAGTTCTTC
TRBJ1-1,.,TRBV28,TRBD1,CASSPDRGKKAFF,TGTGCCAGCAGCCCCGACAGGGGAAAGAAAGCTTTCTTT
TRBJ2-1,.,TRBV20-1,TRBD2,CSASPPSGRRGGRNEQFF,TGCAGTGCTAGTCCCCCTTCGGGGAGGCGGGGGGGCCGCAATGAGCAGTTCTTC
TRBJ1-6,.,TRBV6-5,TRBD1,CASSYATGQGSSPLHF,TGTGCCAGCAGTTACGCCACAGGACAGGGTTCTTCACCCCTCCACTTT
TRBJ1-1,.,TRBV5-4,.,CASSFRGLLGTEAFF,TGTGCCAGCAGCTTTCGGGGTTTACTTGGCACTGAAGCTTTCTTT
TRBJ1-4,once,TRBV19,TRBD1,CASSPRQGSTNEKLFF,TGTGCCAGTAGTCCACGACAGGGGTCAACTAATGAAAAACTGTTTTTT
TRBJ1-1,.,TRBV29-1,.,CSVRGQGNTEAFF,TGCAGCGTTCGAGGTCAGGGCAACACTGAAGCTTTCTTT
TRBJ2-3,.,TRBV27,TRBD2,CASSPPSGRQYF,TGTGCCAGCAGTCCCCCTAGCGGGAGGCAGTATTTT
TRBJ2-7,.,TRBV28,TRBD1,CASTNTGGNREQYF,TGTGCCAGCACAAATACAGGGGGCAATCGGGAGCAGTACTTC
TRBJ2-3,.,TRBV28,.,CASSFGGITDTQYF,TGTGCCAGCAGTTTTGGAGGGATCACAGATACGCAGTATTTT
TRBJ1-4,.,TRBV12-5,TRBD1,CASGRGDRGEEKLFF,TGTGCTAGTGGACGCGGGGACAGGGGGGAGGAAAAACTGTTTTTT
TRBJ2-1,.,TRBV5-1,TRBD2,CASSLSAGAYNEQFF,TGCGCCAGCAGCTTGAGCGCGGGAGCCTACAATGAGCAGTTCTTC
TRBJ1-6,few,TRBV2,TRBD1,CADGTDNSPLHF,TGTGCCGACGGGACAGATAATTCACCCCTCCACTTT
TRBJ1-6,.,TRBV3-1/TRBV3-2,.,CASSQDWRGPYNSPLHF,TGTGCCAGCAGCCAAGATTGGAGGGGCCCCTATAATTCACCCCTCCACTTT
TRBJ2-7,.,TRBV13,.,CASSLNYEQYF,TGTGCCAGCAGCCTAAACTACGAGCAGTACTTC
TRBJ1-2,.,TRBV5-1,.,CASSLSAGRANYGYTF,TGCGCCAGCAGCTTGTCTGCGGGGCGGGCTAACTATGGCTACACCTTC
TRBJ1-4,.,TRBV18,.,CASSPRDFADEKLFF,TGTGCCAGCTCACCAAGGGACTTTGCGGACGAAAAACTGTTTTTT
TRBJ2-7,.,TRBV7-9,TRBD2,CASSSRPLSGRAGEQYF,TGTGCCAGCAGCTCGCGGCCCCTTAGCGGGAGGGCCGGTGAGCAGTACTTC
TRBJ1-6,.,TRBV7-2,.,CASSLSYSPLHF,TGTGCCAGCAGCTTGTCGTATTCACCCCTCCACTTT
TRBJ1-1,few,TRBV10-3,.,CAISTGSPEAFF,TGTGCCATCAGTACAGGGTCGCCTGAAGCTTTCTTT
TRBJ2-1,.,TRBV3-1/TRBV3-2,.,CASSSPTSGEQFF,TGTGCCAGCAGCTCGCCGACTAGTGGTGAGCAGTTCTTC
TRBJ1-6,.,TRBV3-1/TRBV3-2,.,CASSQSDNSPLHF,TGTGCCAGCAGCCAATCAGATAATTCACCCCTCCACTTT